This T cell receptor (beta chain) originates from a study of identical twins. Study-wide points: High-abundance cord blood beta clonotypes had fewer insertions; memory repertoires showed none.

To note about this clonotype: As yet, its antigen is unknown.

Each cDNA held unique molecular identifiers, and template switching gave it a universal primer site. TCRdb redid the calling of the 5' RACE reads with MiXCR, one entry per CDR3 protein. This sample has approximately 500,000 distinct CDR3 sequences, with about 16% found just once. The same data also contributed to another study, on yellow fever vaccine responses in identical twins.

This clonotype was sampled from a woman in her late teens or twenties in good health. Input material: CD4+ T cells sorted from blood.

In DNA, the CDR3 is TGCAGTGCTAGAGATGCAGGACTAGCGCCGGATGAGCAGTTCTTC. It translates to CSARDAGLAPDEQFF. This chain joins TRBV20-1 and TRBJ2-1; 9 bases map to TRBD2. There are 15 residues in the CDR3. Looked up from germline, CDR1 is DFQATT and CDR2 is SNEGSKA (reference sequence). V was pared by 0 bases and J by 8 bases, with 8 bases of the junction left unmatched.